Presented here are 24 T cell receptor beta chains from one specimen sequenced in a study of graft-versus-host responses after intestinal transplantation. Method: immunoSEQ multiplex PCR; TCRdb's copy keeps in-frame clones and lacks some. The sample has fewer than 20,000 clones; roughly 78% are singletons. To release intraepithelial and lamina propria lymphocytes, the graft tissue was processed. The sequenced sample was ileum tissue, obtained 104 days after intestinal transplant. These receptors came from a human patient who received an intestinal transplant, so some T cells may come from the graft donor.

This clone was observed once. V usage is TRBV29-1 and J usage is TRBJ2-2; 10 bases match TRBD2. Looked up from germline, CDR1 is SQVTM and CDR2 is ANQGSEA. The CDR3 has 14 residues. The trim removed 7 bases at V and 1 base at J, leaving 3 bases unmatched. CDR3 nucleotides: TGCAGCGGGGTAGCGGGGGGGAACACCGGGGAGCTGTTTTTT. This translates into CSGVAGGNTGELFF.

The chain combines TRBV28 with TRBJ1-5, with 7 bases that match TRBD1. J lost 4 bases, V lost 3 bases, and 15 bases had no gene match. CDR3 length: 18 amino acids. Germline V gives CDR1 MDHEN, CDR2 SYDVKM. CDR3 loop: CASSLPTDFRGSNQPQHF. The CDR3 bases are TGTGCCAGCAGTTTGCCAACCGATTTCAGGGGGTCGAATCAGCCCCAGCATTTT. The full variable domain, with the rest looked up from reference TRBV28 and TRBJ1-5, is DVKVTQSSRYLVKRTGEKVFLECVQDMDHENMFWYRQDPGLGLRLIYFSYDVKMKEKGDIPEGYSVSREKKERFSLILESASTNQTSMYLCASSLPTDFRGSNQPQHFGDGTRLSIL.

The gene calls are TRBV5-1 and TRBJ2-6, with 11 bases fitting TRBD1. The J segment lost 0 bases and the V segment lost 2 bases, leaving 4 bases of the junction unmatched. Germline V gives CDR1 SGHRS, CDR2 YFSETQ. CDR3 length: 18 amino acids. The CDR3 protein is CASSLSGTGGSGANVLTF. Written as DNA, the CDR3 is TGCGCCAGCAGCTTATCGGGGACAGGGGGCTCTGGGGCCAACGTCCTGACTTTC.

The gene calls are TRBV6-1 and TRBJ2-4; either TRBD1 or TRBD2 may supply D (7 bases each). The germline V gene encodes CDR1 MNHNS and CDR2 SASEGT. This CDR3 has 14 amino acids. Trimming took 3 bases from V and 7 from J, leaving 13 bases between them. The CDR3 spells CASSDRQGGNIQYF. As DNA, the CDR3 is TGTGCCAGCAGTGATAGGCAGGGGGGGAACATTCAGTACTTC.

V is TRBV27 and J is TRBJ1-5; possible D gene TRBD1, 5 bases. V was cut by 6 bases and J by 1 base, with 13 bases left in between. Germline assignment: CDR1 MNHEY and CDR2 SMNVEV (reference sequence). The CDR3 is 15 amino acids. The CDR3 coding sequence is TGTGCCAGCAGCAGGGAGAGGACGAGCAATCAGCCCCAGCATTTT. It translates to CASSRERTSNQPQHF.

The V call is TRBV9, the J call TRBJ2-7, with 7 bases matching TRBD1. After removal of 5 bases from V and 2 bases from J, the junction contained 7 bases not matched to a gene. The CDR3 has 14 amino acids. Per germline, CDR1 SGDLS and CDR2 YYNGEE. CDR3 loop: CASSEDRRPYEQYF. For the CDR3, the DNA is TGTGCCAGCAGTGAGGACAGGAGGCCCTACGAGCAGTACTTC.

This clone came up once. The rearrangement uses TRBV18 and TRBJ2-6; no reliable D call. This CDR3 contains 20 residues. The V gene lost 8 bases and the J gene lost 2 bases, with 28 bases spanning the gap. The V gene's germline CDR1 is KGHSH and CDR2 LQKENI. CDR3 loop: CASTDLYGPPEGPGANVLTF. CDR3 sequence (DNA): TGTGCCAGCACAGACCTTTACGGCCCACCAGAAGGGCCTGGGGCCAACGTCCTGACTTTC.

The DNA of the CDR3 is TGTGCCAGCAGTGTCGGATGGCTCGGGAGATTCTACAATGAGCAGTTCTTC. The encoded protein is CASSVGWLGRFYNEQFF. The rearrangement uses TRBV2 and TRBJ2-1; D perhaps matches TRBD2 (6 bases). The CDR3 has 17 amino acids. The V and J ends lost 4 bases and 3 bases respectively, with 19 bases between them. Looked up from germline, CDR1 is SNHLY and CDR2 is FYNNEI.

The chain recombines TRBV19 with TRBJ1-1; 8 bases are a match to TRBD1. CDR3 size: 15 residues. Germline CDR1 LNHDA, CDR2 SQIVND (reference sequence). Losses at the gene ends were 5 bases for V and 4 bases for J; bases not matched to a gene: 9. The CDR3 nucleotides read TGTGCCAGTAGTGGAGGGCAGGGGGCGGGCACTGAAGCTTTCTTT. This codes for CASSGGQGAGTEAFF.

This chain uses TRBV7-6 with TRBJ2-7; 7 bases fit TRBD1. Germline-derived CDR1 and CDR2 are SGHVS and FNYEAQ. V trimming: 3 bases; J trimming: 2 bases; junction bases outside the gene matches: 7. The CDR3 extends over 15 amino acids. Here the CDR3 DNA reads TGTGCCAGCAGCTTCCGACAGGGTTTAGCCTACGAGCAGTACTTC. It specifies CASSFRQGLAYEQYF.

The chain carries TRBV30 and TRBJ1-1; D gene uncertain. CDR3 size: 13 residues. Deletions cut 0 bases from V and 4 bases from J, with 9 bases between. CDR1 and CDR2 (germline): GTSNPN, SVGIG (reference sequence). The CDR3 protein is CAWSVALGTEAFF. CDR3 in DNA: TGTGCCTGGAGTGTAGCCCTTGGCACTGAAGCTTTCTTT.

The V gene is TRBV6-5, the J gene TRBJ2-7; D unclear. The CDR3 runs to 12 residues. Trimming shortened V by 6 bases and J by 4 bases, and 10 bases separated the two germline ends. CDR1 MNHEY and CDR2 SVGAGI come from the germline V gene. The CDR3 coding sequence is TGTGCCAGCAGCCCCTCCATTTACGAGCAGTACTTC. Amino acid sequence: CASSPSIYEQYF.

The V gene is TRBV5-6, the J gene TRBJ2-2, with D perhaps assigned TRBD1 or TRBD2 (5 bases each). V was shortened by 0 bases and J by 4 bases, with 7 bases between the two germline ends. The CDR3 extends over 14 amino acids. The germline V gene has CDR1 SGHDT and CDR2 YYEEEE. In DNA form, the CDR3 reads TGTGCCAGCAGCTTGGGGGGGTCCACCGGGGAGCTGTTTTTT. This translates into CASSLGGSTGELFF.

This chain joins TRBV5-1 and TRBJ1-5; 7 positions match TRBD1. This CDR3 region has 16 residues. Per the germline V gene, CDR1 is SGHRS and CDR2 is YFSETQ. V lost 1 base to trimming and J lost 3 bases; unmatched junction nucleotides: 7. The CDR3 nucleotides are TGCGCCAGCAGCTTGTATCGGGACAGTTTCAATCAGCCCCAGCATTTT. Protein sequence: CASSLYRDSFNQPQHF.

This sequence joins TRBV4-1 and TRBJ2-2, with D maybe TRBD2 (6 bases). V was trimmed by 1 base and J by 0 bases, leaving 18 bases between them. CDR3 length: 19 residues. Germline V lookup: CDR1 MGHRA, CDR2 YSYEKL. The CDR3 DNA sequence: TGCGCCAGCAGCCAAGTTAGGGTCCGCGGGGCCGCGAACACCGGGGAGCTGTTTTTT. Translating it yields CASSQVRVRGAANTGELFF.

The chain combines TRBV5-1 with TRBJ1-2; 8 nucleotides line up with TRBD1. The CDR3 runs to 15 residues. Germline loops: CDR1 SGHRS, CDR2 YFSETQ. V shed 5 bases and J 4 bases; nucleotides not matched to a gene: 10. Here the CDR3 reads CASSGRQGFSYGYTF. The CDR3 DNA reads TGCGCCAGCAGTGGAAGACAGGGGTTCAGCTATGGCTACACCTTC.

The J gene is TRBJ2-7, the V gene TRBV5-1, with D maybe TRBD1 (5 bases). The CDR3 covers 11 residues. With 1 base removed from V and 6 bases from J, the gap between germline ends came to 5 bases. Per the germline V gene, CDR1 is SGHRS and CDR2 is YFSETQ. The CDR3 spells CASSLRGEQYF. CDR3 DNA: TGCGCCAGCAGCTTGAGGGGCGAGCAGTACTTC. Based on the CDR3 plus reference TRBV5-1 and TRBJ2-7, the full variable domain is KAGVTQTPRYLIKTRGQQVTLSCSPISGHRSVSWYQQTPGQGLQFLFEYFSETQRNKGNFPGRFSGRQFSNSRSEMNVSTLELGDSALYLCASSLRGEQYFGPGTRLTVT.

This rearrangement joins TRBV4-1 to TRBJ1-3, with D tentatively TRBD1 (5 bases). The germline gives CDR1 MGHRA, CDR2 YSYEKL. The CDR3 sequence is 15 residues long. V was clipped by 3 bases and J by 8 bases, with 17 bases between them. The CDR3 nucleotides read TGCGCCAGCAGCCAGCCGACAGATAACACGCACACCATATATTTT. As protein: CASSQPTDNTHTIYF.

V usage is TRBV7-9 and J usage is TRBJ2-7; tentative D call: TRBD2 (5 bases). With 3 bases removed from V and 5 bases from J, the gap between germline ends came to 17 bases. Germline assignment: CDR1 SEHNR and CDR2 FQNEAQ (reference sequence). The CDR3 is made up of 15 amino acids. The CDR3 region is CASSFELVVQDEQYF. CDR3 nucleotide sequence: TGTGCCAGCAGCTTCGAACTAGTTGTTCAGGACGAGCAGTACTTC.

The CDR3: CASGPSGNTIYF. The CDR3 DNA follows: TGTGCCAGCGGGCCCTCTGGAAACACCATATATTTT. The V gene is TRBV5-6, the J gene TRBJ1-3; D gene uncertain. CDR1 SGHDT and CDR2 YYEEEE come from the germline V gene. The V gene lost 7 bases and the J gene lost 0 bases, with 5 bases spanning the gap. This CDR3 spans 12 amino acids.

The V gene is TRBV6-6, the J gene TRBJ1-5, with D tentatively TRBD1 (5 bases). Germline V lookup: CDR1 MNHNY, CDR2 SVGAGI (reference sequence). The germline V and J ends were trimmed by 6 bases and 2 bases, with 11 bases remaining between them. The CDR3 covers 14 residues. The CDR3 loop reads CASSHEGGNQPQHF. The CDR3 coding sequence is TGTGCCAGCAGCCACGAAGGGGGCAATCAGCCCCAGCATTTT.

The J gene is TRBJ2-7, the V gene TRBV5-6; 9 bases are shared with TRBD1. Trimming took 0 bases from V and 6 from J; bases not matched to a gene: 7. The CDR3 totals 15 residues. Germline V gene sequence: CDR1 SGHDT, CDR2 YYEEEE. The CDR3 reads CASSLGWDRVSEQYF. In nucleotides, the CDR3 is TGTGCCAGCAGCTTGGGTTGGGACAGGGTATCCGAGCAGTACTTC.

The rearrangement uses TRBV6-1 and TRBJ1-5; tentative D call: TRBD1 (5 bases). CDR1 and CDR2 (germline): MNHNS, SASEGT. The V end was cut by 6 bases, the J end by 6 bases, with 18 bases between. The CDR3 is 15 residues long. Here the CDR3 DNA reads TGTGCCAGCAGAGGCGGGTGGGGGTTACTTCAGCCCCAGCATTTT. Amino acids: CASRGGWGLLQPQHF.

This clone was seen only once. CDR3 sequence reads: CASSFGTDSYEQYF. CDR3 coding DNA: TGTGCCAGCAGCTTCGGGACAGATTCCTACGAGCAGTACTTC. The rearrangement uses TRBV7-6 and TRBJ2-7; TRBD1 aligns across 7 bases. V shed 3 bases, J shed 1 base, and the junction held 3 bases outside the gene matches. CDR1 and CDR2 from the germline V gene are SGHVS and FNYEAQ. The CDR3 runs 14 residues.